Listed below are T cell receptor beta chains from one sample, sequenced in a study of blood T cell repertoires in COVID-19. Data came from immunoSEQ multiplex PCR; TCRdb stores just in-frame clones and leaves some out. The data hold some 110,000 clones, with less than 85% observed a single time. Sequencing used peripheral blood. Receptors originate from a woman in her sixties with acute or convalescent COVID-19. CDR3s include the opening cysteine and the closing phenylalanine or tryptophan. The D gene is left open where the match is weak. Clone size is given for some rows only: seen once, a few or many times, or a class if the clone is expanded.

TRBD2,TRBV4-2,TRBJ2-5,-,CASSHVTSGAYQETQYF,TGTGCCAGCAGCCACGTGACTAGCGGGGCCTACCAAGAGACCCAGTACTTC
-,TRBV12-5,TRBJ1-1,-,CASGWTPGPEGTEAFF,TGTGCTAGTGGTTGGACACCCGGGCCGGAGGGCACTGAAGCTTTCTTT
TRBD2,TRBV18,TRBJ2-7,-,CASSPTSGGAAQYF,TGTGCCAGCTCACCGACTAGCGGGGGGGCCGCTCAGTACTTC
-,TRBV6-5,TRBJ2-1,few,CASSYSRDLRNEQFF,TGTGCCAGCAGTTACTCGAGGGACTTACGTAATGAGCAGTTCTTC
-,TRBV6-1,TRBJ1-2,few,CASSEDPGYGYTF,TGTGCCAGCAGTGAAGATCCAGGCTATGGCTACACCTTC
TRBD2,TRBV5-1,TRBJ2-1,-,CASSTGLAGRQFF,TGCGCCAGCAGCACAGGACTAGCGGGAAGGCAGTTCTTC
TRBD2,TRBV7-8,TRBJ2-1,-,CASSALGLGGYNEQFF,TGTGCCAGCAGCGCCCTGGGACTAGGGGGTTACAATGAGCAGTTCTTC
TRBD1,TRBV6-4,TRBJ1-2,-,CASSADRGLGGYTF,TGTGCCAGCAGTGCCGACAGGGGCCTGGGTGGCTACACCTTC
-,TRBV6-5,TRBJ2-7,-,CASSYSQGSFTYEQYF,TGTGCCAGCAGTTACTCGCAGGGATCATTTACCTACGAGCAGTACTTC
TRBD1,TRBV2,TRBJ1-4,-,CASSPGQGREKLFF,TGTGCCAGCAGTCCGGGACAGGGGAGGGAAAAACTGTTTTTT
-,TRBV28,TRBJ1-1,-,CGAQSGSNTEAFF,TGTGGCGCACAATCAGGGTCGAACACTGAAGCTTTCTTT
-,TRBV2,TRBJ2-3,-,CASSRTEGTDTQYF,TGTGCCAGCAGCCGGACGGAGGGGACAGATACGCAGTATTTT
-,TRBV27,TRBJ1-2,-,CASSQGPRGTLKLNYGYTF,TGTGCCAGCAGCCAGGGGCCGAGGGGGACCTTAAAACTTAACTATGGCTACACCTTC
TRBD1,TRBV12-3/TRBV12-4,TRBJ1-1,-,CASSFGQGKAFF,TGTGCTAGCAGTTTCGGACAGGGAAAAGCTTTCTTT
-,TRBV10-3,TRBJ2-3,once,CAISDRGGTDTQYF,TGTGCCATCAGTGACAGGGGAGGCACAGATACGCAGTATTTT
-,TRBV28,TRBJ1-1,once,CASSLPGVNTEAFF,TGTGCCAGCAGTTTACCCGGTGTGAACACTGAAGCTTTCTTT
TRBD2,TRBV13,TRBJ2-2,-,CASSASLLAGGPTGELFF,TGTGCCAGCAGCGCATCCCTACTAGCGGGAGGCCCCACCGGGGAGCTGTTTTTT
-,TRBV29-1,TRBJ2-3,-,CSVAEGTDTQYF,TGCAGCGTTGCGGAGGGGACAGATACGCAGTATTTT
TRBD2,TRBV5-1,TRBJ2-7,once,CASSARDYSYEQYF,TGCGCCAGCAGCGCCAGGGACTACTCCTACGAGCAGTACTTC
TRBD1,TRBV7-6,TRBJ1-6,-,CASSLVTSGTGAFSSSSPLHF,TGTGCCAGCAGCTTAGTAACGTCGGGGACAGGGGCGTTTAGTTCCAGTTCACCCCTCCACTTT
TRBD1,TRBV5-1,TRBJ1-6,-,CASSLIPTGAIISSYNSPLHF,TGCGCCAGCAGCTTGATTCCGACAGGGGCGATAATAAGCTCCTATAATTCACCCCTCCACTTT
TRBD1,TRBV19,TRBJ1-6,-,CASSDTGTGGSPLHF,TGTGCCAGTAGTGACACCGGGACAGGGGGTTCACCCCTCCACTTT
TRBD2,TRBV28,TRBJ2-5,-,CASSLRFRGGETQYF,TGTGCCAGCAGTTTACGGTTCCGGGGGGGCGAGACCCAGTACTTC
-,TRBV6-5,TRBJ1-1,-,CASSPTGSRTEAFF,TGTGCCAGCAGCCCGACAGGTTCACGCACTGAAGCTTTCTTT
TRBD2,TRBV7-6,TRBJ2-1,once,CASSTLAGMYNEQFF,TGTGCCAGCAGCACCCTAGCGGGCATGTACAATGAGCAGTTCTTC
-,TRBV19,TRBJ1-2,-,CASSIVWAANYGYTF,TGTGCCAGTAGTATAGTTTGGGCAGCTAACTATGGCTACACCTTC
TRBD1,TRBV2,TRBJ1-1,few,CASSQQGARGTEAFF,TGTGCCAGCAGTCAACAGGGGGCGCGAGGCACTGAAGCTTTCTTT
-,TRBV20-1,TRBJ1-5,-,CSASADSFNQPQHF,TGCAGTGCTAGTGCAGACAGCTTCAATCAGCCCCAGCATTTT
-,TRBV28,TRBJ2-1,-,CASSGPGTPNGNEQFF,TGTGCCAGCAGTGGACCCGGGACTCCGAATGGAAATGAGCAGTTCTTC
-,TRBV14,TRBJ1-3,-,CASSQETVLFSGNTIYF,TGTGCCAGCAGCCAAGAAACGGTACTTTTCTCTGGAAACACCATATATTTT
-,TRBV28,TRBJ2-6,-,CASSLRGRGTSGANVLTF,TGTGCCAGCAGTTTACGGGGCAGGGGGACTTCTGGGGCCAACGTCCTGACTTTC
-,TRBV28,TRBJ2-7,once,CASNSPGASYEQYF,TGTGCCAGCAATTCCCCTGGGGCGTCCTACGAGCAGTACTTC